Presented here are 28 T cell receptor beta chains from one specimen sequenced in a study of T cell changes during pregnancy in multiple sclerosis. The table came from immunoSEQ multiplex PCR; TCRdb's copy has only in-frame clones and leaves some out. This sample has 60,000 to 95,000 clones, with 80% to 95% found just once. Sample: CD4+ T cells from peripheral blood mononuclear cells, taken before pregnancy. The origin of the receptors is a female donor with multiple sclerosis, enrolled in a pregnancy study.

The chain links TRBV11-3 to TRBJ2-3; 10 bases are a match to TRBD2. The germline V gene encodes CDR1 SGHNT and CDR2 YENEEA. This CDR3 is built from 16 residues. The V and J ends lost 1 base and 7 bases, in that order; junction bases with no gene match: 8. CDR3 in amino acids: CASSLGIAGGIHTQYF. In DNA form, the CDR3 reads TGTGCCAGCAGCTTAGGAATAGCGGGGGGTATCCATACGCAGTATTTT.

The chain is built from TRBV19 and TRBJ2-1; TRBD2 agrees at 7 bases. The CDR3 totals 17 residues. Per the germline V gene, CDR1 is LNHDA and CDR2 is SQIVND (reference sequence). With V trimmed by 4 bases and J by 6 bases, 15 bases remained unmatched. The CDR3 spells CASSKVPQRGGVNEQFF. The CDR3 DNA sequence: TGTGCCAGTAGTAAGGTACCCCAGCGGGGAGGGGTCAATGAGCAGTTCTTC.

The genes are TRBV4-1 and TRBJ2-3, with a weak D call TRBD1 (5 bases). This CDR3 has 15 residues. The germline gives CDR1 MGHRA, CDR2 YSYEKL. V lost 0 bases and J lost 5, with 12 bases in between. CDR3: CASSQEQGYQDTQYF. CDR3 DNA sequence: TGCGCCAGCAGCCAAGAGCAGGGTTATCAAGATACGCAGTATTTT.

The chain is built from TRBV19 and TRBJ2-7, with 8 bases that match TRBD1. CDR3 length: 14 amino acids. Losses at the gene ends were 5 bases for V and 3 bases for J; bases not matched to a gene: 6. The V gene's germline CDR1 is LNHDA and CDR2 SQIVND (reference sequence). The CDR3 here is CASSSGQGFYEQYF. CDR3 sequence (DNA): TGTGCCAGTAGTTCCGGACAGGGCTTCTACGAGCAGTACTTC.

The chain links TRBV29-1 to TRBJ2-4, with 9 bases identical to TRBD1. The CDR3 has 13 residues. The ends lost 6 bases at V and 7 bases at J; junction bases unmatched: 7. Germline assignment: CDR1 SQVTM and CDR2 ANQGSEA. The CDR3, as DNA: TGCAGCGTAGCCCGGGACAGGGCCAACATTCAGTACTTC. Its protein product is CSVARDRANIQYF.

The V call is TRBV2, the J call TRBJ1-1; 9 bases match TRBD1. J lost 4 bases, V lost 5 bases, and 8 bases had no gene match. CDR3 length equals 15 residues. CDR1 is SNHLY, CDR2 FYNNEI, per germline. The CDR3 DNA follows: TGTGCCAGCAGTAGACTCGACAGGGGGGGCACTGAAGCTTTCTTT. Its translation: CASSRLDRGGTEAFF.

This clone came up once. The V and J genes are TRBV29-1 and TRBJ1-2; D not certain. There are 13 residues in the CDR3. From germline, CDR1 is SQVTM and CDR2 ANQGSEA. Trimming cost V 0 bases and J 7 bases, with 12 bases left between them. DNA for the CDR3: TGCAGCGTTGAAGATAAGAGACGGGGTGGCTACACCTTC. Its protein product is CSVEDKRRGGYTF.

The rearrangement links TRBV6-6 to TRBJ2-2, with a weak D call TRBD2 (6 bases). Germline values: CDR1 MNHNY, CDR2 SVGAGI (reference sequence). V was clipped by 4 bases and J by 1 base, with 13 bases between them. CDR3 length equals 16 residues. The CDR3 is CASSFLGGLNTGELFF. The CDR3 DNA reads TGTGCCAGCAGTTTCCTCGGGGGACTGAACACCGGGGAGCTGTTTTTT.

The table lists this clone with a count of one. The V call is TRBV7-2, the J call TRBJ1-1; 7 nucleotides agree with TRBD1. CDR1 SGHTA and CDR2 FQGNSA come from the germline V gene. The V and J ends lost 1 base and 5 bases, in that order; junction bases with no gene match: 13. The CDR3 spans 17 residues. The CDR3 bases are TGTGCCAGCAGCTTAGGAGTTCTTCGACAGGGTCAAACTGAAGCTTTCTTT. This codes for CASSLGVLRQGQTEAFF.

The V and J genes are TRBV28 and TRBJ1-4; no clear D gene. The V gene's germline CDR1 is MDHEN and CDR2 SYDVKM. V gave up 5 bases and J gave up 4 bases, with 8 bases separating them. This CDR3 is 13 amino acids long. The CDR3 nucleotides are TGTGCCAGCAGTCTAGATGGTAATGAAAAACTGTTTTTT. Its translation: CASSLDGNEKLFF.

The gene calls are TRBV4-1 and TRBJ2-5, with 9 positions matching TRBD1. V shed 4 bases, J shed 4 bases, and the junction held 10 bases outside the gene matches. The CDR3 has 16 amino acids. CDR1 and CDR2 (germline): MGHRA, YSYEKL. The CDR3 reads CASSPLDRGGRETQYF. The CDR3 nucleotides are TGCGCCAGCAGCCCACTTGACAGGGGGGGTAGAGAGACCCAGTACTTC.

The chain uses TRBV7-2 and TRBJ1-5; D is unresolved. Trimming took off 0 bases at V and 2 bases at J, with 14 bases between the two ends. Germline V gene data show CDR1 as SGHTA and CDR2 as FQGNSA. The CDR3 runs to 17 residues. The DNA for the CDR3 is TGTGCCAGCAGCTTAGCTTCTTCGTGGGGAGGCAATCAGCCCCAGCATTTT. This encodes CASSLASSWGGNQPQHF.

The CDR3 region has the DNA TGTGCCAGCAGTGGGGGCGTAAGGGTTCATCAGCCCCAGCATTTT. Amino acids: CASSGGVRVHQPQHF. The chain has TRBV28 and TRBJ1-5; D possibly corresponds to TRBD1 (6 bases). Between the trimmed V and J ends, which lost 5 bases and 5 bases, there was a span of 16 bases. Per germline, CDR1 MDHEN and CDR2 SYDVKM. The CDR3 loop spans 15 amino acids.

This clone was seen a single time. The CDR3 is CASSLQFTEAFF. The CDR3 DNA is TGTGCCAGCAGTTTACAGTTCACTGAAGCTTTCTTT. The chain employs TRBV28 and TRBJ1-1; D unresolved. This CDR3 has 12 amino acids. V lost 2 bases and J 4 bases, leaving 5 bases between the germline ends. From germline, CDR1 is MDHEN and CDR2 SYDVKM. The full variable domain, completed using reference TRBV28 and TRBJ1-1, is DVKVTQSSRYLVKRTGEKVFLECVQDMDHENMFWYRQDPGLGLRLIYFSYDVKMKEKGDIPEGYSVSREKKERFSLILESASTNQTSMYLCASSLQFTEAFFGQGTRLTVV.

The chain is built from TRBV19 and TRBJ2-7; maybe TRBD1 (6 bases). Per the germline V gene, CDR1 is LNHDA and CDR2 is SQIVND (reference sequence). The V gene lost 5 bases and the J gene lost 0 bases, with 14 bases spanning the gap. This CDR3 has 15 residues. CDR3: CASSPGQGLSYEQYF. The CDR3 nucleotides read TGTGCCAGTAGTCCTGGGCAGGGGCTCTCCTACGAGCAGTACTTC. The whole variable domain, remainder taken from reference TRBV19 and TRBJ2-7, is DGGITQSPKYLFRKEGQNVTLSCEQNLNHDAMYWYRQDPGQGLRLIYYSQIVNDFQKGDIAEGYSVSREKKESFPLTVTSAQKNPTAFYLCASSPGQGLSYEQYFGPGTRLTVT.

The chain carries TRBV28 and TRBJ1-1; 8 nucleotides line up with TRBD1. This CDR3 spans 16 amino acids. Trimming took 1 base from V and 3 from J; bases not matched to a gene: 7. From germline, CDR1 is MDHEN and CDR2 SYDVKM. CDR3 nucleotide sequence: TGTGCCAGCAGTTTATCATGGCAGGGGGCAGACACTGAAGCTTTCTTT. It translates to CASSLSWQGADTEAFF.

The rearrangement links TRBV6-6 to TRBJ2-7; D gene unclear. V lost 0 bases and J 2 bases, leaving 5 bases between the germline ends. This CDR3 contains 13 residues. Germline values: CDR1 MNHNY, CDR2 SVGAGI (reference sequence). The CDR3 nucleotides are TGTGCCAGCAGTTACTCGAACACCTACGAGCAGTACTTC. It encodes CASSYSNTYEQYF.

This clone is a singleton in its sample. The V call is TRBV28, the J call TRBJ2-7; TRBD1 agrees at 11 bases. The CDR3 extends over 15 amino acids. V dropped 2 bases and J dropped 11; count of bases not matched to a gene: 11. Germline CDR1 MDHEN, CDR2 SYDVKM. This CDR3 is CASSLGGTGGGDEYF. The CDR3, as DNA: TGTGCCAGCAGTTTAGGCGGGACAGGGGGTGGGGACGAGTACTTC.

V gene TRBV28 combines with J gene TRBJ2-7; no reliable D call. Germline CDR1 and CDR2: MDHEN and SYDVKM. Trimming left V 11 bases short and J 5 bases short, with 10 bases between. This CDR3 has 10 residues. CDR3 nucleotide sequence: TGTGCCCTAATGTCGGACGAGCAGTACTTC. Translating it yields CALMSDEQYF. Variable domain in full (rest from reference TRBV28 and TRBJ2-7): DVKVTQSSRYLVKRTGEKVFLECVQDMDHENMFWYRQDPGLGLRLIYFSYDVKMKEKGDIPEGYSVSREKKERFSLILESASTNQTSMYLCALMSDEQYFGPGTRLTVT.

This clone was recorded once. This chain connects TRBV2 to TRBJ2-7; 7 nucleotides agree with TRBD1. The length of the CDR3 is 13 residues. The V and J ends lost 7 bases and 1 base, in that order; junction bases with no gene match: 4. From germline, CDR1 is SNHLY and CDR2 FYNNEI. The CDR3, as DNA: TGTGCCAGCAATCTGGACAGGTCCTACGAGCAGTACTTC. It is translated as CASNLDRSYEQYF.

V usage is TRBV18 and J usage is TRBJ2-7; 8 nucleotides match TRBD2. Germline loops: CDR1 KGHSH, CDR2 LQKENI. V trimming: 3 bases; J trimming: 6 bases; junction bases outside the gene matches: 7. The CDR3 runs to 14 residues. The CDR3 coding sequence is TGTGCCAGCTCACCGGCTAGCGGGTCCCCCGAGCAGTACTTC. The encoded protein is CASSPASGSPEQYF. Full variable domain (rest looked up from reference TRBV18 and TRBJ2-7): NAGVMQNPRHLVRRRGQEARLRCSPMKGHSHVYWYRQLPEEGLKFMVYLQKENIIDESGMPKERFSAEFPKEGPSILRIQQVVRGDSAAYFCASSPASGSPEQYFGPGTRLTVT.

CDR3 DNA: TGTGCCATTGTAGAGGGCGCGGGGTCTGAAGCTTTCTTT. Its translation is CAIVEGAGSEAFF. The chain carries TRBV28 and TRBJ1-1; D unresolved. This CDR3 has 13 amino acids. The germline gives CDR1 MDHEN, CDR2 SYDVKM. V dropped 10 bases and J dropped 6 bases, with 18 bases sitting between them.

As DNA, the CDR3 is TGCGCCAGCAGCCATAACCCCAGTGGTGAAAAACTGTTTTTT. It yields the protein CASSHNPSGEKLFF. The chain joins TRBV5-1 to TRBJ1-4; unclear D gene. The V gene lost 4 bases and the J gene lost 7 bases, with 14 bases spanning the gap. Germline V gene lookup returns CDR1 SGHRS and CDR2 YFSETQ. The CDR3 loop spans 14 amino acids.

V and J are TRBV7-2 and TRBJ2-7; D perhaps matches TRBD1 (6 bases). Trimming pared 6 bases from V and 6 bases from J, leaving 15 bases between. Germline V gene sequence: CDR1 SGHTA, CDR2 FQGNSA. The CDR3 loop spans 13 amino acids. As DNA, the CDR3 is TGTGCCAGCAGTTCCCGGACAGCCGGCGAGCAGTACTTC. This translates into CASSSRTAGEQYF.

The chain carries TRBV7-2 and TRBJ2-3; 14 bases map to TRBD2. After removal of 2 bases from V and 6 bases from J, the junction contained 7 bases not matched to a gene. This CDR3 is 17 amino acids long. Germline assignment: CDR1 SGHTA and CDR2 FQGNSA. The CDR3 here is CASSLMTSGRGLDTQYF. In DNA, the CDR3 is TGTGCCAGCAGCTTAATGACTAGCGGGAGGGGGCTGGATACGCAGTATTTT.

This clone was counted a single time. The chain carries TRBV5-1 and TRBJ2-1, with 10 bases fitting TRBD2. Trimming took 1 base from V and 7 from J; bases not matched to a gene: 5. The CDR3 consists of 15 residues. Germline CDR1 SGHRS, CDR2 YFSETQ. The CDR3 loop is CASSLPSGGLNEQFF. The CDR3 DNA is TGCGCCAGCAGCTTGCCTAGCGGGGGATTGAATGAGCAGTTCTTC.

The V gene is TRBV5-1, the J gene TRBJ2-7; D unclear. This CDR3 is built from 11 residues. Trimming left V 4 bases short and J 5 bases short, with 7 bases between. Germline V gene data show CDR1 as SGHRS and CDR2 as YFSETQ. DNA for the CDR3: TGCGCCAGCAGCGAACATGACGAGCAGTACTTC. Protein: CASSEHDEQYF.

V gene TRBV7-3 combines with J gene TRBJ2-5; 8 nucleotides align to TRBD1. The CDR3 has 16 residues. Germline CDR1 SGHTA, CDR2 FQGTGA. V gave up 2 bases and J gave up 5 bases; unmatched junction bases: 10. The CDR3 nucleotides are TGTGCCAGCAGCTTATTCGGGGGTTCAGGGGGCGAGACCCAGTACTTC. Translating it yields CASSLFGGSGGETQYF.